The 8 T cell receptor beta chains given below trace back to one sample, sequenced in a study of shared clonotypes between healthy human individuals (TCRdb year 2020). CD8 naive samples were CD45RO-negative cells positively selected for CCR7, giving a CD45RA+CCR7+ population that excluded TemRA cells. Library preparation employed the immunoSEQ multiplex PCR assay. TCRdb retrieved this table from immuneACCESS and kept in-frame rearrangements only. Not all clones are present; in checked studies, unresolved V genes account for under half, and no reason is known for the remainder. This sample gives roughly 590,000 clones in total; about 95% of them show up just once. The ten top clones hold 0.1% to 0.11% of the sample. The sequenced material came from naive CD8+ T cells sorted from blood. Reading the label with the study, this specimen's cell subset or site is: CD45RA+CCR7+. Every receptor here comes from a woman aged 25 to 39 in good health.

J is TRBJ2-2 and V is TRBV27; 8 bases line up with TRBD2. CDR1 is MNHEY, CDR2 SMNVEV, per germline (reference sequence). With 5 bases clipped from V and 3 bases from J, the junction kept 5 bases outside the gene matches. This CDR3 has 15 amino acids. This CDR3 is CASSLIAGYTGELFF. In DNA form, the CDR3 reads TGTGCCAGCAGTCTCATAGCGGGGTACACCGGGGAGCTGTTTTTT.

This chain uses TRBV11-2 with TRBJ2-1; 8 positions agree with TRBD2. This CDR3 region has 16 residues. The germline V gene encodes CDR1 SGHAT and CDR2 FQNNGV. The V and J ends lost 6 bases and 3 bases, in that order; junction bases with no gene match: 10. In nucleotides, the CDR3 is TGTGCCAGCAGTCGAGCGGGAGCATTAGTCTACAATGAGCAGTTCTTC. Translation: CASSRAGALVYNEQFF.

The chain combines TRBV30 with TRBJ2-1; 9 nucleotides match TRBD2. The CDR3 covers 15 residues. Germline V gene sequence: CDR1 GTSNPN, CDR2 SVGIG (reference sequence). V was clipped by 1 base and J by 5 bases; unmatched bases: 6. CDR3 residues: CAWSEGLAGNNEQFF. CDR3 coding DNA: TGTGCCTGGAGTGAGGGTCTAGCGGGAAACAATGAGCAGTTCTTC.

The chain joins TRBV4-1 to TRBJ1-2; unclear D gene. CDR3 length equals 14 residues. V lost 0 bases to trimming and J lost 4 bases, with 9 bases between them. CDR1 MGHRA and CDR2 YSYEKL come from the germline V gene. CDR3: CASSQEARPYGYTF. The CDR3 DNA reads TGCGCCAGCAGCCAAGAAGCCCGCCCCTATGGCTACACCTTC.

The chain carries TRBV2 and TRBJ2-2; 13 nucleotides align to TRBD2. Germline V gene data show CDR1 as SNHLY and CDR2 as FYNNEI. The CDR3 is 17 residues long. Unmatched junction bases numbered 3, after V lost 1 base and J lost 4 bases. The CDR3 DNA reads TGTGCCAGCAGTGAAGGACTAGCGGGAGGCACCACCGGGGAGCTGTTTTTT. Protein: CASSEGLAGGTTGELFF.

The V gene is TRBV4-1, the J gene TRBJ1-5; 9 bases are a match to TRBD1. Per germline, CDR1 MGHRA and CDR2 YSYEKL. The V gene end was trimmed by 3 bases and the J gene end by 3 bases; junction bases not matched to a gene: 6. This CDR3 region has 16 residues. CDR3 nucleotides: TGCGCCAGCAGCCACCCCGGGACAGGGTACAATCAGCCCCAGCATTTT. This translates into CASSHPGTGYNQPQHF.

The rearrangement joins TRBV6-1 to TRBJ2-1; D ambiguous. Germline CDR1 is MNHNS and CDR2 is SASEGT. V lost 4 bases, J lost 4 bases, and 8 bases lay in between. CDR3 length: 13 residues. CDR3 coding DNA: TGTGCCAGCAGTGTGACCAGATACAATGAGCAGTTCTTC. This sequence encodes CASSVTRYNEQFF.

The chain has TRBV27 and TRBJ1-1; D gene ambiguous. Germline V gives CDR1 MNHEY, CDR2 SMNVEV (reference sequence). The V end was cut by 2 bases, the J end by 5 bases, with 15 bases between. This CDR3 has 15 residues. In DNA, the CDR3 is TGTGCCAGCAGTTTACTAGGTTCTGGGAGGACTGAAGCTTTCTTT. Residues: CASSLLGSGRTEAFF.